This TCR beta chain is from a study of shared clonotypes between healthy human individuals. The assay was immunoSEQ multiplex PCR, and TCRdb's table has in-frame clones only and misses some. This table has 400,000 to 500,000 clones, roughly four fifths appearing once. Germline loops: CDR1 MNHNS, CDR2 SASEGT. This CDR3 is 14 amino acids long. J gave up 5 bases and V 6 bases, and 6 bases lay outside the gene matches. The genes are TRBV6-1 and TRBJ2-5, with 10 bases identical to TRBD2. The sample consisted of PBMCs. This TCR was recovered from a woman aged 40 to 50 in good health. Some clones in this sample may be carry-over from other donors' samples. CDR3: CASRASGGGETQYF. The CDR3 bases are TGTGCCAGCAGGGCTAGCGGGGGAGGGGAGACCCAGTACTTC.